Below are 15 T cell receptor beta chains sequenced from a single sample in a study of blood T cell repertoires in COVID-19. Produced via immunoSEQ multiplex PCR; TCRdb's table is partial and in-frame only. The data contain tens of thousands of clones, 82% of them singletons. Source material: peripheral blood. The receptor source for this set is a woman aged 55 to 70 with acute or convalescent COVID-19.

The chain carries TRBV5-8 and TRBJ2-1; 8 nucleotides line up with TRBD2. Germline lookup yields CDR1 SGHTS and CDR2 YDEGEE. The CDR3 has 15 amino acids. With V trimmed by 1 base and J by 5 bases, 5 bases remained unmatched. CDR3 in DNA: TGTGCCAGCAGCTTGAACGGGGGGGCGGACAATGAGCAGTTCTTC. Encoded protein: CASSLNGGADNEQFF.

This clone has just a few counts. The rearrangement uses TRBV12-3 or TRBV12-4 and TRBJ1-1; D not resolved. This CDR3 comprises 12 residues. V was trimmed by 2 bases and J by 13 bases, leaving 14 bases between them. This CDR3 is CASSLLGSTSFF. The CDR3 DNA reads as TGTGCCAGCAGTTTATTGGGGAGTACGAGTTTCTTT.

V usage is TRBV24-1 and J usage is TRBJ1-2; TRBD1 might be the D (6 bases). CDR1 is KGHDR, CDR2 SFDVKD, per germline. This CDR3 spans 15 amino acids. V lost 3 bases to trimming and J lost 5 bases, with 15 bases between them. CDR3 loop: CATSDRQGKGYGYTF. CDR3 nucleotides: TGTGCCACCAGTGATCGCCAGGGGAAAGGGTATGGCTACACCTTC.

This clone was seen a few times. V is TRBV19 and J is TRBJ1-6; D gene ambiguous. V lost 5 bases to trimming and J lost 6 bases, with 11 bases between them. This CDR3 spans 14 amino acids. Germline lookup yields CDR1 LNHDA and CDR2 SQIVND (reference sequence). CDR3 loop: CASSPQYANSPLHF. The CDR3 bases are TGTGCCAGTAGTCCACAATATGCTAATTCACCCCTCCACTTT.

This sequence joins TRBV11-2 and TRBJ1-6, with D perhaps TRBD1 (6 bases). Germline V gene sequence: CDR1 SGHAT, CDR2 FQNNGV. Trimming left V 1 base short and J 5 bases short, with 6 bases between. The CDR3 spans 14 residues. CDR3 sequence (DNA): TGTGCCAGCAGCTTAGCAGGGGATAATTCACCCCTCCACTTT. Amino acid sequence: CASSLAGDNSPLHF.

CDR3 nucleotide sequence: TGTGCCAGCAGCCGCCCTACTAGCGGGGCGGACAGCTCCTACAATGAGCAGTTCTTC. Encoded protein: CASSRPTSGADSSYNEQFF. The rearrangement links TRBV5-4 to TRBJ2-1, with 10 bases aligning to TRBD2. The CDR3 has 19 residues. The germline V gene encodes CDR1 SGHNT and CDR2 YYREEE (reference sequence). V gave up 4 bases and J gave up 0 bases; unmatched junction bases: 13.

The J gene is TRBJ1-1, the V gene TRBV19; the D gene is possibly TRBD1 (6 bases). This CDR3 comprises 14 residues. Per germline, CDR1 LNHDA and CDR2 SQIVND (reference sequence). V was clipped by 8 bases and J by 4 bases, with 17 bases between them. CDR3 nucleotide sequence: TGTGCCAGTCGCGACCGAACAGGGATCACTGAAGCTTTCTTT. This translates into CASRDRTGITEAFF.

The chain links TRBV19 to TRBJ2-7; tentatively, D is TRBD2 (6 bases). The CDR3 length is 13 residues. The V gene's germline CDR1 is LNHDA and CDR2 SQIVND (reference sequence). Trimming stripped 7 bases from V and 4 bases from J, with 14 bases between. The CDR3 spells CASMRYGGYEQYF. CDR3 nucleotide sequence: TGTGCCAGTATGAGATATGGGGGGTACGAGCAGTACTTC.

This clone was found a few times. The chain uses TRBV24-1 and TRBJ2-1; 11 nucleotides agree with TRBD2. Germline CDR1 is KGHDR and CDR2 is SFDVKD. V lost 0 bases and J lost 8; bases outside the gene matches: 5. This CDR3 has 16 amino acids. CDR3 sequence (DNA): TGTGCCACCAGTGATTTGCGTAGCGGGAGGGGAGATGAGCAGTTCTTC. Its translation: CATSDLRSGRGDEQFF.

V and J are TRBV5-6 and TRBJ1-2; D call uncertain. Germline V gene lookup returns CDR1 SGHDT and CDR2 YYEEEE. Deletions cut 2 bases from V and 4 bases from J, with 15 bases between. The CDR3 length is 15 residues. CDR3 DNA sequence: TGTGCCAGCAGCTTAAGGAAGGTCCGGGGCTATGGCTACACCTTC. This translates into CASSLRKVRGYGYTF.

The chain uses TRBV7-3 and TRBJ2-1, with D perhaps TRBD1 (6 bases). This CDR3 has 17 amino acids. The V and J ends lost 5 bases and 9 bases respectively, with 26 bases between them. CDR1 SGHTA and CDR2 FQGTGA come from the germline V gene. CDR3 DNA: TGTGCCAGCAGCCCTAGAGGATCAGGGGCCGCCCTTAGTGAGCAGTTCTTC. It yields the protein CASSPRGSGAALSEQFF.

This clone turned up a few times. The chain employs TRBV29-1 and TRBJ2-2, with TRBD1 matching over 8 bases. CDR3 length: 12 residues. CDR1 is SQVTM and CDR2 is ANQGSEA in the germline V gene. V lost 6 bases to trimming and J lost 5 bases; unmatched junction nucleotides: 2. The CDR3 loop is CSVYRGTGELFF. Written as DNA, the CDR3 is TGCAGCGTGTACAGGGGGACCGGGGAGCTGTTTTTT.

The V gene is TRBV7-9, the J gene TRBJ2-2; D may be TRBD2 (6 bases). CDR3 length: 15 residues. The V and J ends lost 7 bases and 5 bases respectively, with 17 bases between them. Looked up from germline, CDR1 is SEHNR and CDR2 is FQNEAQ (reference sequence). The CDR3 protein is CASNFRGVGTGELFF. CDR3 nucleotide sequence: TGTGCCAGCAATTTCCGCGGGGTAGGGACCGGGGAGCTGTTTTTT.

The DNA of the CDR3 is TGTGCCAGCCAGGGACAGATAAATGAAAAACTGTTTTTT. As protein: CASQGQINEKLFF. This rearrangement joins TRBV2 to TRBJ1-4, with 7 nucleotides matching TRBD1. The CDR3 extends over 13 amino acids. Losses at the gene ends were 8 bases for V and 5 bases for J; bases not matched to a gene: 5. In germline, CDR1 is SNHLY, CDR2 FYNNEI.

This clone was detected only once. The chain recombines TRBV18 with TRBJ1-2; 10 positions agree with TRBD1. Germline lookup yields CDR1 KGHSH and CDR2 LQKENI. The CDR3 totals 16 residues. V was pared by 3 bases and J by 3 bases, with 7 bases of the junction left unmatched. CDR3 DNA: TGTGCCAGCTCACCCCTAACCGGGACAGGGGACTATGGCTACACCTTC. Translation gives CASSPLTGTGDYGYTF.